The clone carrying this T cell receptor (beta chain) was picked up many times. What it binds is unknown. The data belong to a study of Ad26.COV2.S vaccination and SARS-CoV-2 variants. General study points: Higher spike-specific TCR breadth was found in vaccine recipients than in placebo recipients. Non-spike TCR breadth showed similarity between vaccine and placebo recipients.

This sample's treatment: roughly 20 received Ad26.COV2.S at low or high dose, single or two shots; about 5 received placebo; per-sample allocation not given. Material that was analyzed had been drawn on day 63 after the first vaccine or placebo injection. TCRdb keeps only in-frame clones here, not all; method: immunoSEQ multiplex PCR. The table includes about 350,000 clones, roughly 91% detected once. The TCR comes from a person between 18 and 59 years old who received the Ad26.COV2.S COVID-19 vaccine or a placebo. Sequences were derived from peripheral blood, sampled in a trial of Ad26.COV2.S vaccine versus placebo.

In nucleotides, the CDR3 is TGTGCCAGCGGGAATAGCGGGAGGGGGCACGAGCAGTACTTC. Translated, it gives CASGNSGRGHEQYF. This chain joins TRBV7-9 and TRBJ2-7, with 11 bases fitting TRBD2. The germline gives CDR1 SEHNR, CDR2 FQNEAQ (reference sequence). The CDR3 sequence is 14 residues long. Trimming took 8 bases from V and 5 from J; bases not matched to a gene: 8. The entire variable domain, with the rest obtained from reference TRBV7-9 and TRBJ2-7, is as follows: DTGVSQNPRHKITKRGQNVTFRCDPISEHNRLYWYRQTLGQGPEFLTYFQNEAQLEKSRLLSDRFSAERPKGSFSTLEIQRTEQGDSAMYLCASGNSGRGHEQYFGPGTRLTVT.